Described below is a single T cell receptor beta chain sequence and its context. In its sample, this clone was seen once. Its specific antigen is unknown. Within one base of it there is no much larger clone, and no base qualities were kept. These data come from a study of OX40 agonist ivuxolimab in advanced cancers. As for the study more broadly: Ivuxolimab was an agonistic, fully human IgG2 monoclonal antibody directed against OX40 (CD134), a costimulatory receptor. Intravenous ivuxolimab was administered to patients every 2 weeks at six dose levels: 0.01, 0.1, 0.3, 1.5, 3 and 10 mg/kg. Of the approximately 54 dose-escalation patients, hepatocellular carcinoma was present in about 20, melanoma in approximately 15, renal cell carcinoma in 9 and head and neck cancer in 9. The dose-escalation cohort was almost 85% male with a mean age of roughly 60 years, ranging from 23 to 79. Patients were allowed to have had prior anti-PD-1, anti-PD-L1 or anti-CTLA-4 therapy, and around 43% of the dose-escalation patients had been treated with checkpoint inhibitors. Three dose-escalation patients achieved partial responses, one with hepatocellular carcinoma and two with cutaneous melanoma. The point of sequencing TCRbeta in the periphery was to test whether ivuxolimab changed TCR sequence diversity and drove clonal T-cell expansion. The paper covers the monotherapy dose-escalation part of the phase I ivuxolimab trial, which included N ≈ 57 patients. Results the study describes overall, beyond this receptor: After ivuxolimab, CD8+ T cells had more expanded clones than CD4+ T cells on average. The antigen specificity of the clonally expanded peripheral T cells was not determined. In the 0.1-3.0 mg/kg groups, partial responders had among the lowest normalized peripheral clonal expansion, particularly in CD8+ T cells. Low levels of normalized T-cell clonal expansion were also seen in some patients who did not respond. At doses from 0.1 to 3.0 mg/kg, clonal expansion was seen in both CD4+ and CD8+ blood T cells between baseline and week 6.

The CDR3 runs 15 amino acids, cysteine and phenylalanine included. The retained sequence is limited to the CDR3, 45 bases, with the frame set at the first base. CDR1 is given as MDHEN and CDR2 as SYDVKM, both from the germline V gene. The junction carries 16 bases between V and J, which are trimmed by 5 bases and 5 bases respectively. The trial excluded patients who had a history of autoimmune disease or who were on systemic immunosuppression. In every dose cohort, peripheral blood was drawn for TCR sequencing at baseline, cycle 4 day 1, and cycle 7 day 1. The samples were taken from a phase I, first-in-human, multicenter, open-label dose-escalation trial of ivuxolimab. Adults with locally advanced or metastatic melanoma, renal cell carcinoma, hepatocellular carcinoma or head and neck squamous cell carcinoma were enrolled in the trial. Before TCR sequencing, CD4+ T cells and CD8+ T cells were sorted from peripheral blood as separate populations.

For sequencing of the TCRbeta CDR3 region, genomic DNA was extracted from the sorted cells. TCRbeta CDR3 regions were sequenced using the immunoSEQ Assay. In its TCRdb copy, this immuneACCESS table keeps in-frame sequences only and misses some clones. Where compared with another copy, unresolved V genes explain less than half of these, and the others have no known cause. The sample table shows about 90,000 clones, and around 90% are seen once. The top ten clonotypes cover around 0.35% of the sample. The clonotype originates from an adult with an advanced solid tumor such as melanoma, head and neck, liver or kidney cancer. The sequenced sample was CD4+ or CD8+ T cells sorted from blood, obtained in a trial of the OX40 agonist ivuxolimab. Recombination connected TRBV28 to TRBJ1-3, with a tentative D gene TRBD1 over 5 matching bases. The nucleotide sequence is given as TGTGCCAGCAGTCCCCGCGGGGCGCAGAGAAACACCATATATTTT. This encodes CASSPRGAQRNTIYF.